This T cell receptor beta chain was sequenced in a study of T cells in Graves' hyperthyroidism and ophthalmopathy. This clonotype showed up just a few times. This CDR3 has 16 amino acids. Germline CDR1 DFQATT, CDR2 SNEGSKA (reference sequence). V trimming: 2 bases; J trimming: 6 bases; junction bases outside the gene matches: 8. Amplification targeted TCR beta CDR3 regions from RNA transcripts. TCR CDR3 underwent first-round RT-PCR with the HTBI primer set. TCRdb itself ran the multiplex PCR reads through MiXCR, one entry per CDR3 protein. The data contain more than 500,000 distinct CDR3 sequences, roughly 15% of them singletons.

The TCR was taken from a woman aged 25-40 years with Graves' hyperthyroidism. The sample was blood. The chain employs TRBV20-1 and TRBJ2-1; 12 nucleotides agree with TRBD2. The CDR3 loop is CSARSLAGGPGNEQFF. The CDR3 DNA sequence: TGCAGTGCTAGATCTCTAGCGGGAGGGCCGGGCAATGAGCAGTTCTTC.